One sample yielded the 14 T cell receptor beta chains listed below, sequenced in a study of CD8+ T cells in alopecia areata. Isolated RNA was reverse transcribed into cDNA used as the sequencing template. Sequencing was performed with immunoSEQ multiplex PCR; in TCRdb, only in-frame clones are kept and a portion is missing. The sample holds around 300,000 clones, roughly 60% seen once. Treatment specified: oral pan-JAK inhibitor, 5-10 mg twice daily. The sample was CD4+ T cells sorted from blood, taken around week 52, from a patient treated with tofacitinib. The source of these receptors is a human donor with alopecia areata.

The chain recombines TRBV5-1 with TRBJ2-1; 7 bases align to TRBD1. The V segment lost 4 bases and the J segment 7 bases; nucleotides outside the gene matches: 8. The CDR3 covers 14 residues. The germline gives CDR1 SGHRS, CDR2 YFSETQ. The CDR3 is CASSSDRVGNEQFF. In DNA, the CDR3 is TGCGCCAGCAGCAGCGACAGGGTGGGGAATGAGCAGTTCTTC.

This clone came up once. The J gene is TRBJ2-4, the V gene TRBV9; TRBD2 matches at 13 bases. Trimming at V came to 3 bases and at J to 3 bases, leaving 0 bases not matched to a gene. From germline, CDR1 is SGDLS and CDR2 YYNGEE. The CDR3 runs 15 residues. The CDR3 sequence: CASSGLAGGKNIQYF. Here the CDR3 DNA reads TGTGCCAGCAGCGGACTAGCGGGGGGCAAAAACATTCAGTACTTC.

V gene TRBV2 combines with J gene TRBJ2-7; 9 bases map to TRBD1. CDR1 is SNHLY, CDR2 FYNNEI, per germline. CDR3 length equals 15 residues. The trim removed 6 bases at V and 4 bases at J, leaving 10 bases unmatched. As DNA, the CDR3 is TGTGCCAGCAGAAGGCCGGGACAGGGCACGTACGAGCAGTACTTC. This codes for CASRRPGQGTYEQYF.

The V gene is TRBV5-4, the J gene TRBJ2-3, with 9 bases identical to TRBD2. Germline V CDR1 and CDR2: SGHNT, YYREEE (reference sequence). The V and J ends lost 3 bases and 11 bases, in that order; junction bases with no gene match: 19. The CDR3 consists of 17 residues. CDR3 DNA: TGTGCCAGCAGCTGGGGAACTAGCGGGCAGGCCTCTAAGGGGCAGTATTTT. Its translation is CASSWGTSGQASKGQYF.

V gene TRBV9 combines with J gene TRBJ1-2, with D unresolved. The CDR3 has 13 residues. With 3 bases removed from V and 9 bases from J, the gap between germline ends came to 15 bases. The germline V gene encodes CDR1 SGDLS and CDR2 YYNGEE. The CDR3 nucleotides are TGTGCCAGCAGCGCCTCTCCGTCGGGAAGCTACACCTTC. This codes for CASSASPSGSYTF. Variable domain in full (rest from reference TRBV9 and TRBJ1-2): DSGVTQTPKHLITATGQRVTLRCSPRSGDLSVYWYQQSLDQGLQFLIQYYNGEERAKGNILERFSAQQFPDLHSELNLSSLELGDSALYFCASSASPSGSYTFGSGTRLTVV.

The chain carries TRBV29-1 and TRBJ2-3; TRBD1 is a possible D gene (5 bases). In germline, CDR1 is SQVTM, CDR2 ANQGSEA. V was pared by 7 bases and J by 0 bases, with 20 bases between. The length of the CDR3 is 16 residues. The CDR3 region has the DNA TGCAGCGCAAAGGGGTTTCGAAGAACTAGCACAGATACGCAGTATTTT. Its translation: CSAKGFRRTSTDTQYF.

The rearrangement joins TRBV30 to TRBJ1-5, with TRBD1 matching 8 bases. The CDR3 runs to 14 residues. V was pared by 3 bases and J by 6 bases, with 7 bases of the junction left unmatched. CDR1 and CDR2 from the germline V gene are GTSNPN and SVGIG (reference sequence). The CDR3 region is CAWRSGRGRQPQHF. For the CDR3, the DNA is TGTGCCTGGAGGTCGGGCAGGGGGCGTCAGCCCCAGCATTTT.

V is TRBV25-1 and J is TRBJ2-5, with D unresolved. Trimming left V 0 bases short and J 9 bases short, with 14 bases between. The germline gives CDR1 MGHDK, CDR2 SYGVNS. The CDR3 is 14 residues long. The CDR3 sequence is CASSEYLTDSSQYF. The CDR3, as DNA: TGTGCCAGCAGTGAATATCTAACAGATAGCTCCCAGTACTTC.

This clone has a handful of counts. The rearrangement links TRBV4-1 to TRBJ2-3, with D hard to call. CDR3 size: 13 residues. V dropped 4 bases and J dropped 4 bases, with 9 bases sitting between them. From germline, CDR1 is MGHRA and CDR2 YSYEKL. The CDR3 loop reads CASSPDPADTQYF. The CDR3 DNA follows: TGCGCCAGCAGCCCAGACCCTGCAGATACGCAGTATTTT.

Worth noting for this clone: One junction end disagrees with the germline gene, perhaps due to a read error. This chain links TRBV7-7 with TRBJ1-1; D gene ambiguous. In germline, CDR1 is SSHAT, CDR2 FNYEAQ (reference sequence). The CDR3 has 13 amino acids. DNA of the CDR3: TGTGCTAGCAGCCGGTCAGTTGGGACTGAAGCTTTCTTT. Encoded protein: CASSRSVGTEAFF. The variable domain in full, completed from reference TRBV7-7 and TRBJ1-1, reads GAGVSQSPRYKVTKRGQDVTLRCDPISSHATLYWYQQALGQGPEFLTYFNYEAQPDKSGLPSDRFSAERPEGSISTLTIQRTEQRDSAMYRCASSRSVGTEAFFGQGTRLTVV.

The chain has TRBV27 and TRBJ1-2; D gene ambiguous. The V gene lost 1 base and the J gene lost 2 bases, with 5 bases spanning the gap. This CDR3 contains 13 residues. Looked up from germline, CDR1 is MNHEY and CDR2 is SMNVEV (reference sequence). The CDR3 nucleotides are TGTGCCAGCAGTTTATACGGGAACTATGGCTACACCTTC. Its translation: CASSLYGNYGYTF.

J is TRBJ2-5 and V is TRBV5-1; D gene uncertain. In germline, CDR1 is SGHRS, CDR2 YFSETQ. This CDR3 comprises 10 residues. Trimming shortened V by 7 bases and J by 3 bases, and 4 bases separated the two germline ends. CDR3 region: CASGKETQYF. CDR3 DNA sequence: TGCGCCAGCGGCAAAGAGACCCAGTACTTC.

The genes are TRBV9 and TRBJ2-3; 7 positions match TRBD1. Trimming removed 3 bases from V and 6 bases from J; junction bases left unmatched: 4. This CDR3 contains 13 residues. Germline CDR1 is SGDLS and CDR2 is YYNGEE. The CDR3 loop reads CASSGAQGDTQYF. The CDR3 DNA is TGTGCCAGCAGCGGAGCACAGGGGGATACGCAGTATTTT.

This chain joins TRBV9 and TRBJ2-5, with D possibly being TRBD2 (6 bases). TRBJ2-7 matches the DNA end more closely, so the J call is doubtful. This CDR3 is 15 amino acids long. Germline V gene sequence: CDR1 SGDLS, CDR2 YYNGEE. The CDR3 reads CASSVGRDRIYEQYF. As DNA, the CDR3 is TGTGCCAGCAGCGTAGGGAGGGACCGGATCTACGAGCAGTACTTC.